The 10 T cell receptor beta chains below all came from one sample that was sequenced in a study of cytomegalovirus exposure and HLA in healthy donors. TCRdb's table, derived via immunoSEQ multiplex PCR, lists solely in-frame clones and lacks some. The sample yields 110,000 or so clones, about 88% seen once. Material: PBMCs. The receptors derive from a young woman in good health and CMV-seropositive.

This clone turned up a few times. V usage is TRBV10-3 and J usage is TRBJ1-3; no firm D call. From germline, CDR1 is ENHRY and CDR2 SYGVKD. This CDR3 comprises 14 residues. V was trimmed by 3 bases and J by 6 bases, leaving 12 bases between them. CDR3 sequence reads: CAISDLAGQNTIYF. DNA for the CDR3: TGTGCCATCAGTGATCTTGCAGGCCAAAACACCATATATTTT.

The chain combines TRBV19 with TRBJ1-4; TRBD1 might be the D (6 bases). The CDR3 extends over 13 amino acids. Trimming removed 11 bases from V and 6 bases from J, with 16 bases in between. Germline CDR1 is LNHDA and CDR2 is SQIVND (reference sequence). DNA for the CDR3: TGTGCCGCATCGACAGGCACGGATGAAAAACTGTTTTTT. This codes for CAASTGTDEKLFF.

The chain has TRBV6-6 and TRBJ2-7, with D possibly matching TRBD2 (6 bases). The V gene lost 8 bases and the J gene lost 1 base, with 9 bases spanning the gap. Germline CDR1 MNHNY, CDR2 SVGAGI (reference sequence). This CDR3 is built from 12 residues. CDR3 loop: CASGTVSYEQYF. CDR3 bases: TGTGCCAGCGGGACTGTGTCCTACGAGCAGTACTTC.

The CDR3 protein is CASSVRGSDTQYF. In DNA, the CDR3 is TGTGCCAGCAGCGTACGGGGTTCAGATACGCAGTATTTT. The chain combines TRBV9 with TRBJ2-3, with D possibly matching TRBD2 (5 bases). Per the germline V gene, CDR1 is SGDLS and CDR2 is YYNGEE. The CDR3 extends over 13 amino acids. V was pared by 1 base and J by 4 bases, with 7 bases between.

The V and J genes are TRBV4-2 and TRBJ2-5; D perhaps matches TRBD2 (7 bases). Between the trimmed V and J ends, which lost 2 bases and 5 bases, there was a span of 21 bases. CDR1 and CDR2 (germline): LGHNA, YNFKEQ. The CDR3 consists of 17 residues. CDR3 DNA sequence: TGTGCCAGCAGCCAAAAAGGAGGGGGGGAGGGTGCCGAGACCCAGTACTTC. It specifies CASSQKGGGEGAETQYF.

The rearrangement uses TRBV28 and TRBJ2-5; possible D gene TRBD1, 6 bases. CDR3 length equals 15 residues. In germline, CDR1 is MDHEN, CDR2 SYDVKM. Trimming shortened V by 8 bases and J by 2 bases, and 18 bases separated the two germline ends. The DNA of the CDR3 is TGTGCCAGCTCTCAGGACAGAATCTATCAAGAGACCCAGTACTTC. It codes for CASSQDRIYQETQYF.

A single count supports this clone. The J gene is TRBJ2-5, the V gene TRBV5-1, with D possibly TRBD1 on 7 matching bases. V dropped 1 base and J dropped 4 bases, with 17 bases sitting between them. The CDR3 sequence is 16 residues long. The V gene's germline CDR1 is SGHRS and CDR2 YFSETQ. The chain's CDR3 is CASSLTGTQGGETQYF. The CDR3 nucleotides read TGCGCCAGCAGCTTGACGGGTACCCAGGGGGGAGAGACCCAGTACTTC.

The chain recombines TRBV5-1 with TRBJ1-5, with D perhaps matching TRBD1 (6 bases). The V and J ends lost 0 bases and 7 bases respectively, with 17 bases between them. CDR3 length equals 16 residues. Germline V lookup: CDR1 SGHRS, CDR2 YFSETQ. Written as DNA, the CDR3 is TGCGCCAGCAGCTTGGTAGGGGGGGGCGGGAACCAGCCCCAGCATTTT. It encodes CASSLVGGGGNQPQHF.

This clone was seen a handful of times. CDR3 sequence: CAAGQGSTDTQYF. The CDR3 coding sequence is TGTGCTGCCGGGCAGGGGAGCACAGATACGCAGTATTTT. The chain has TRBV7-6 and TRBJ2-3; TRBD1 might be the D (6 bases). The CDR3 spans 13 residues. CDR1 SGHVS and CDR2 FNYEAQ come from the germline V gene.

CDR3 nucleotides: TGTGCCAGCAGTTCCGGACTAGCGGGGGCCCAAGAGACCCAGTACTTC. Translation gives CASSSGLAGAQETQYF. The V gene is TRBV6-5, the J gene TRBJ2-5; TRBD2 aligns across 13 bases. Germline assignment: CDR1 MNHEY and CDR2 SVGAGI. The CDR3 has 16 residues. V was clipped by 4 bases and J by 1 base; unmatched bases: 3.